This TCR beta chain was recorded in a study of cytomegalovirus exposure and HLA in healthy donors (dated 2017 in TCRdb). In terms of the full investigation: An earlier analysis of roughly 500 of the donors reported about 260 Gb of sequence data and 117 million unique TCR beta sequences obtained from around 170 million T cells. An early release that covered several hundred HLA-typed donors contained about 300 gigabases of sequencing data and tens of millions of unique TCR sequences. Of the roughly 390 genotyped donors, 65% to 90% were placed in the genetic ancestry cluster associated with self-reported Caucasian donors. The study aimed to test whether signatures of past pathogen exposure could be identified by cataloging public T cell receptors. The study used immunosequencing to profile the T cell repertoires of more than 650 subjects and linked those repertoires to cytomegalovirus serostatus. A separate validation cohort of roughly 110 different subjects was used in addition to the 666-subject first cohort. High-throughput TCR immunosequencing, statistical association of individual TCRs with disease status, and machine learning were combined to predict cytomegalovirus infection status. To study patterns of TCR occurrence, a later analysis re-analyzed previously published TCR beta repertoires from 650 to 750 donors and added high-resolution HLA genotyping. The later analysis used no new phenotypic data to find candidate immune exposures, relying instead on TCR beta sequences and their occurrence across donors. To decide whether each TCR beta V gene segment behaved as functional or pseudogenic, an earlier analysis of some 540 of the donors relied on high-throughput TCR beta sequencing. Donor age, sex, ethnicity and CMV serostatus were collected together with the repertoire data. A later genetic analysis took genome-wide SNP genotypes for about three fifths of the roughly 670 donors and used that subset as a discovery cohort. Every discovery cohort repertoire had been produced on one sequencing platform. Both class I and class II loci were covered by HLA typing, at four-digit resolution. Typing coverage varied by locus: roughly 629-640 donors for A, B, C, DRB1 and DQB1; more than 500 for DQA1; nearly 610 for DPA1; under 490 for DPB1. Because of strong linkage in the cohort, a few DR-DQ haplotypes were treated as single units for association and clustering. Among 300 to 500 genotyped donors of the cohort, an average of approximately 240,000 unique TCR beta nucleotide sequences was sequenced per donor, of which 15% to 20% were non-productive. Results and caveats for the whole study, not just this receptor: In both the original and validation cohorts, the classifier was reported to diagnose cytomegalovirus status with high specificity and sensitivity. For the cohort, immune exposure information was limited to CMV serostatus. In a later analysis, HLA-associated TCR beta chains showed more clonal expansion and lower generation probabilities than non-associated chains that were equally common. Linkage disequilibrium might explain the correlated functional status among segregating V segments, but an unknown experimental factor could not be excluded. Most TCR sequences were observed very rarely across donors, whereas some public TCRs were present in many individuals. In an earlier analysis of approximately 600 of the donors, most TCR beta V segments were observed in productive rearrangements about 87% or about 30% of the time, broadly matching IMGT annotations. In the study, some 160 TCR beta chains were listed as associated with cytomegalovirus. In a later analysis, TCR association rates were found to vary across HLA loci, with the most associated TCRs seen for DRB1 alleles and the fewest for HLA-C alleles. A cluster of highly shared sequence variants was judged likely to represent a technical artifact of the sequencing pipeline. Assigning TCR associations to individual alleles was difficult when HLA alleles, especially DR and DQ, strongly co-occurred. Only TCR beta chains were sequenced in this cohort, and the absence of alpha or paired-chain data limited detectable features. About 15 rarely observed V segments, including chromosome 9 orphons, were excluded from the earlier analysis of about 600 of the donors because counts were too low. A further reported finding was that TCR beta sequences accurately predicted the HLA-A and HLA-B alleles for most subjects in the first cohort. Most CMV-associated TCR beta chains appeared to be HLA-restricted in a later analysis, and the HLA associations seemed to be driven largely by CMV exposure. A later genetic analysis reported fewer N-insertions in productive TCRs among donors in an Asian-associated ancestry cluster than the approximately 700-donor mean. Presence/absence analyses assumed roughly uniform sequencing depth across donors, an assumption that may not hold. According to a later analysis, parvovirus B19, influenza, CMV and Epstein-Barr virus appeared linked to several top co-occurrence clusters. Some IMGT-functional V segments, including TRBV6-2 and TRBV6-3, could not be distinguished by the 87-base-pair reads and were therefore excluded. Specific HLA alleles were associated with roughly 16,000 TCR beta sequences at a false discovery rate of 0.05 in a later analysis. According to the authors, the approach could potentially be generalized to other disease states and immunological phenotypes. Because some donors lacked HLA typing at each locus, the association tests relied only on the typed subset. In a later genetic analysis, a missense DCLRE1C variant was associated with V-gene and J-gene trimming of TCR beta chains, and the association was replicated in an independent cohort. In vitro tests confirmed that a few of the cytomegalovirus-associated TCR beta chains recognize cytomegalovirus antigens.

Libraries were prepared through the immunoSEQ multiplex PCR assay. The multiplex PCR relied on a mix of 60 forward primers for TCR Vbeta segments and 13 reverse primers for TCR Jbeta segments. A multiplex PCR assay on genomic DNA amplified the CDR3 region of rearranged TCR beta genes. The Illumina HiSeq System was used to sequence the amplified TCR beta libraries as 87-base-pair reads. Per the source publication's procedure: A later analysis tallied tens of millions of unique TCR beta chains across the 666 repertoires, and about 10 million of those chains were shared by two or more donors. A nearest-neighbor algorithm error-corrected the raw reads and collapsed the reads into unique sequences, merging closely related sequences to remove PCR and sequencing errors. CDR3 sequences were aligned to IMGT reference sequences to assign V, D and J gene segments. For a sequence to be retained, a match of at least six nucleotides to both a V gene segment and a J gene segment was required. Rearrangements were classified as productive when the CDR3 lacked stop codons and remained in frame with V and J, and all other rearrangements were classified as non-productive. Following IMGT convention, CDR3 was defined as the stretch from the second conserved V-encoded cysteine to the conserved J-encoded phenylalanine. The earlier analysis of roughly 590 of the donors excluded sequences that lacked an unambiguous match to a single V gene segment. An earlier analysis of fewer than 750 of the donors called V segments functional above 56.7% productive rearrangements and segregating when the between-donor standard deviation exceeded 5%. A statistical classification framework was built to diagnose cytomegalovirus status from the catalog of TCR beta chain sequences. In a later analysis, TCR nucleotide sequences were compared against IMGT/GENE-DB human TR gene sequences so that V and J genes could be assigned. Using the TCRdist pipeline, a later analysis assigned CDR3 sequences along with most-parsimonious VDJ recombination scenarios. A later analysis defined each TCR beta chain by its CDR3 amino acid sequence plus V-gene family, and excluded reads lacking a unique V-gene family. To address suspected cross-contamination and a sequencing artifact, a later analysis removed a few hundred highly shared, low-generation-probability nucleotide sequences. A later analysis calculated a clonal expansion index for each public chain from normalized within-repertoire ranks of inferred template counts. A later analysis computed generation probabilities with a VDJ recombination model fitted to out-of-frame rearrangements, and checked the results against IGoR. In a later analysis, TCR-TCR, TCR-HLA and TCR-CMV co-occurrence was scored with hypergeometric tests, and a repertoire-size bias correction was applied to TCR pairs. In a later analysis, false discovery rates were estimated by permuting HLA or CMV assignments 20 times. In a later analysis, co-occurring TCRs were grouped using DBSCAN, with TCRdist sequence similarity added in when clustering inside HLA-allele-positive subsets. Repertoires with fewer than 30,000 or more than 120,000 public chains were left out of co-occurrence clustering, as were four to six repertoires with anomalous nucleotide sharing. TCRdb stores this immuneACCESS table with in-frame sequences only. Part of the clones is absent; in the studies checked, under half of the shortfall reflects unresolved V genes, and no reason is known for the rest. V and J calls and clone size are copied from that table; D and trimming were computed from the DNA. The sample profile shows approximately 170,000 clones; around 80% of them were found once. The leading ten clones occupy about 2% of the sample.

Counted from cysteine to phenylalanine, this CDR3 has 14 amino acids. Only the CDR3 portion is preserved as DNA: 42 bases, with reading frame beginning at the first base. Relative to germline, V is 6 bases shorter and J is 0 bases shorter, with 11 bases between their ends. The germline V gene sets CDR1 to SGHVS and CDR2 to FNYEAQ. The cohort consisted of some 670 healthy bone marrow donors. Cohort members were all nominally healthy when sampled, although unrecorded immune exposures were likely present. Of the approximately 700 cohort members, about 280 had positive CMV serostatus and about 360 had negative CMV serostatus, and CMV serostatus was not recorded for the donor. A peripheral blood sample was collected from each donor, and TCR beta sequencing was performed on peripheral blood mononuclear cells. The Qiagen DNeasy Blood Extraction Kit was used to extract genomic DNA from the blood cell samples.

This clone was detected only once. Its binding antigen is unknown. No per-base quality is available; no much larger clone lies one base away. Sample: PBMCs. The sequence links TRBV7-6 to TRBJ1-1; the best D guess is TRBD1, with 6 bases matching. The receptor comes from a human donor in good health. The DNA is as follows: TGTGCCAGCAGTTCCCAGGGGATGAACACTGAAGCTTTCTTT. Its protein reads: CASSSQGMNTEAFF. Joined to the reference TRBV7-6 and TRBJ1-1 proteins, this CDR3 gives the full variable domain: GAGVSQSPRYKVTKRGQDVALRCDPISGHVSLYWYRQALGQGPEFLTYFNYEAQQDKSGLPNDRFSAERPEGSISTLTIQRTEQRDSAMYRCASSSQGMNTEAFFGQGTRLTVV.